This T cell receptor beta chain was identified in a study of blood T cell repertoires in COVID-19 (dated by TCRdb to 2018 to 2021). Turning to the overall study: Collaborator samples came from the United States, Italy and Spain and covered acute and convalescent phases of COVID-19. Samples were obtained from the ongoing ImmuneRACE study (first 160 participants) and from some 1,300 subjects provided by 6 global collaborators. Subjects who had been exposed to COVID-19, were actively infected with it, or had recovered from it provided the deeply sampled blood TCRbeta repertoires that made up the dataset. HLA class I and class II types, where available, came from metadata supplied by the sample provider rather than from assay-based typing. The material from the prospective study consisted of cDNA or gDNA derived from T cells, B-cell-depleted T cells, or PBMCs. The repertoires were released in a freely available public database intended as a resource for research on the immune response to SARS-CoV-2. The sample metadata nearly always contained a de-identified subject ID, COVID-19 status, age in years and sex. Overall study outcomes, separate from this receptor: The amount of clinical and demographic metadata varied by source and participant and was provided uncurated.

The immunoSEQ Assay, a bias-controlled multiplex PCR, was used to amplify TCRbeta CDR3 regions from genomic DNA. Processing in the source paper ran as follows. Within the assay, amplification of reference gene primers was used to estimate how many nucleated cells each sample contained. Sequence reads were collapsed and filtered to measure the absolute abundance of every unique TCRbeta CDR3 rearrangement. For each sample, productive Simpson clonality was calculated as the square root of Simpson's diversity index over productive rearrangements. The immuneACCESS repertoire file appears here via TCRdb, limited to in-frame rearrangements. These files lack a portion of the clones; in checked studies, under half of the deficit traces to unresolved V genes, and the cause of the others is not known. V and J calls plus clone size are reproduced from that table; the DNA served to infer D and trimming. Within this sample are 200,000 to 250,000 clones, with around four fifths of them counted one time only. 7.6% of the sample is taken by the ten largest.

From its cysteine to its phenylalanine, the CDR3 spans 16 amino acids. The entry retains the CDR3 DNA only, 48 bases that are in frame from base 1. Relative to germline, V is 0 bases shorter and J is 0 bases shorter, with 8 bases between their ends. From a lookup of the germline V gene, CDR1 and CDR2 are MGHRA and YSYEKL. Whole blood was collected in K2EDTA tubes by collaborating institutions according to the institutions' own protocols. For TCRbeta analysis, collaborators shipped samples in one of three forms: frozen whole blood, isolated PBMCs, or DNA extracted from either of those sample types. As to this clone: Its antigen specificity is not known. No base-level quality is on record; no much larger clone is a single base apart.

Recombination linked TRBV4-1 to TRBJ1-4, with a tentative D gene TRBD1 over 6 matching bases. This TCR was recovered from a woman aged 45 to 65 with active or convalescent COVID-19. Sequenced material: peripheral blood. CDR3 protein: CASSQDEGATNEKLFF. At the DNA level, the sequence is TGCGCCAGCAGCCAAGATGAGGGGGCAACTAATGAAAAACTGTTTTTT.